Below, 6 T cell receptor beta chains from the same sample are listed, as sequenced in a study of T cell repertoires in cytomegalovirus infection. TCRdb used MiXCR to reprocess the reads, holding one entry per CDR3 protein. The sample comprises about 740,000 distinct CDR3 sequences, less than 40% of which are singletons, and more than 2.5% rests with the top ten. Sequenced sample: PBMCs. The receptor source for this set is a human donor in good health (CMV status not recorded). Some clones in this sample may be carry-over from other donors' samples.

The chain carries TRBV6-2 or TRBV6-3 and TRBJ2-5; 7 positions agree with TRBD2. The CDR3 is made up of 16 amino acids. The trim removed 5 bases at V and 1 base at J, leaving 10 bases unmatched. Germline CDR1 MNHEY, CDR2 SVGEGT. In nucleotides, the CDR3 is TGTGCCAGCAGTGCCCCAGCGGGGAGGTCCCAAGAGACCCAGTACTTC. Encoded protein: CASSAPAGRSQETQYF.

This clonotype has ten or more counts. The junction departs from germline at one end; a sequencing error may be responsible. This chain joins TRBV5-1 and TRBJ2-5; D is undetermined. Germline V CDR1 and CDR2: SGHRS, YFSETQ. The length of the CDR3 is 12 residues. This CDR3 is CASSLNQETQYF. The CDR3 nucleotides are TGTGCCAGCAGTTTGAACCAAGAGACCCAGTACTTC.

The chain joins TRBV14 to TRBJ2-7; tentative D call: TRBD1 (7 bases). The CDR3 is 17 amino acids. The V end was cut by 0 bases, the J end by 4 bases, with 19 bases between. Germline V gene lookup returns CDR1 SGHDN and CDR2 FVKESK. DNA for the CDR3: TGTGCCAGCAGCCAAGAATTGGGTGGAGGGGGCGAGTACGAGCAGTACTTC. Translating gives CASSQELGGGGEYEQYF.

J is TRBJ1-1 and V is TRBV6-1; D perhaps matches TRBD1 (5 bases). Trimming removed 10 bases at V and 2 bases at J, with 14 bases between. Germline CDR1 reads MNHNS; CDR2 reads SASEGT. The CDR3 totals 13 residues. In DNA form, the CDR3 reads TGTGCCACCTTCAGTGGGACCAACACTGAAGCTTTCTTT. Protein: CATFSGTNTEAFF.

The J gene is TRBJ2-1, the V gene TRBV6-5; maybe TRBD1 (6 bases). The CDR3 runs to 16 residues. Trimming cost V 0 bases and J 5 bases, with 14 bases left between them. Germline loops: CDR1 MNHEY, CDR2 SVGAGI. This CDR3 reads CASSYSGTQSDNEQFF. CDR3 nucleotides: TGTGCCAGCAGTTACTCCGGGACACAATCGGACAATGAGCAGTTCTTC.

The CDR3 coding sequence is TGTGCCAGCAGCTCATCTACAGGGATAAGTGGGGCCAACGTCCTGACTTTC. This sequence encodes CASSSSTGISGANVLTF. This chain uses TRBV7-9 with TRBJ2-6, with D possibly being TRBD1 (6 bases). The CDR3 consists of 17 residues. Germline V gene lookup returns CDR1 SEHNR and CDR2 FQNEAQ (reference sequence). The ends were cut back, 4 bases at V and 3 bases at J, with 16 bases in the middle.